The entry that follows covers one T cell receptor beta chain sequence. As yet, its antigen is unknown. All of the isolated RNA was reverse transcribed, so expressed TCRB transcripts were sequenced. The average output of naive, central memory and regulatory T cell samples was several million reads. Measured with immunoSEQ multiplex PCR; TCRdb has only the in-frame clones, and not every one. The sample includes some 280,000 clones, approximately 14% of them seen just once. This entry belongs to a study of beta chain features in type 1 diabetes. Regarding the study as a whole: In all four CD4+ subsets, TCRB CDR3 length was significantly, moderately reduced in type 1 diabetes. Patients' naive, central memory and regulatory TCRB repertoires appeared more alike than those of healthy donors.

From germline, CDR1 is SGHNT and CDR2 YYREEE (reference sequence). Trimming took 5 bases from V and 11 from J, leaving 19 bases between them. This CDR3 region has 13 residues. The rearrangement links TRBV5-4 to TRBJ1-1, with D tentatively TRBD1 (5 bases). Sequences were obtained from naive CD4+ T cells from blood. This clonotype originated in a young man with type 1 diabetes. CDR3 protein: CASRLLTGESAFF. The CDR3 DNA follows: TGTGCCAGCAGGTTGTTAACGGGGGAGTCGGCTTTCTTT.